The present T cell receptor (beta chain) was sequenced within a study of preoperative IRX-2 immunotherapy in early breast cancer. The germline CDR1 and CDR2 sequences are SQVTM and ANQGSEA. The CDR3 totals 12 residues. V lost 6 bases to trimming and J lost 5 bases; unmatched junction nucleotides: 6. The data were produced by immunoSEQ multiplex PCR, yet TCRdb's version contains in-frame clones alone and is incomplete. The data show tens of thousands of clones, 83% seen once. The treatment: preoperative locoregional IRX-2 cytokine immunotherapy. Preoperative locoregional IRX-2 cytokine immunotherapy was tested in the phase Ib source study.

The material sequenced was lymph node tissue, taken from a patient treated with IRX-2 immunotherapy. The chain combines TRBV29-1 with TRBJ2-5, with 7 bases aligning to TRBD1. The receptor's source is a human donor with breast cancer. CDR3 in DNA: TGCAGCGTCTTGACAGGGATGGAGACCCAGTACTTC. Its translation is CSVLTGMETQYF.